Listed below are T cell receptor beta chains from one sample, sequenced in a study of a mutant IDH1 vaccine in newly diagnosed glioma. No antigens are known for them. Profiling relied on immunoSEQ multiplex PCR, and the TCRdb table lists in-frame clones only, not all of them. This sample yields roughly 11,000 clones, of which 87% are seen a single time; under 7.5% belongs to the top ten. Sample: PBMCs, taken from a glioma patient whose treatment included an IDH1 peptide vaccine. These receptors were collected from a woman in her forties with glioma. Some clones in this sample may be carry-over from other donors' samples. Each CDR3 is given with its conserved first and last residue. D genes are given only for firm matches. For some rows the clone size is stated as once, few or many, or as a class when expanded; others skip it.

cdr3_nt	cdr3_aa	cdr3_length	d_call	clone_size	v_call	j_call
TGTGCCAGCAGCACTTACCCCGGACGGTCGGAAGCTTTCTTT	CASSTYPGRSEAFF	14	.	few	TRBV28	TRBJ1-1
TGTGCCAGCAGTCCACGGGGAAAAGCAGATACGCAGTATTTT	CASSPRGKADTQYF	14	.	.	TRBV27	TRBJ2-3
TGCGCCAGCAGCCAGACTAGCGGGAGGCCCAAGCCAAGTGAGACCCAGTACTTC	CASSQTSGRPKPSETQYF	18	TRBD2	.	TRBV5-1	TRBJ2-5
TGTGCCAGCAGGTTAGGGACTAGCGACCCCTACGAGCAGTACTTC	CASRLGTSDPYEQYF	15	TRBD2	.	TRBV27	TRBJ2-7
TGTGCCAGCAGCCCGGGACTAGGCTACGAGCAGTACTTC	CASSPGLGYEQYF	13	TRBD2	.	TRBV11-2	TRBJ2-7
TGTGCCAGCAGCAGCGCACTAGCGGGAAGCGAGCAGTACTTC	CASSSALAGSEQYF	14	TRBD2	.	TRBV11-2	TRBJ2-7
TGTGCCAGCAGTCCCTCGGTCGGGACAGGTTCTCGCGGCTACACCTTC	CASSPSVGTGSRGYTF	16	TRBD1	.	TRBV27	TRBJ1-2
TGCGCCAGCAGCTCCCCCGGAAGACCGGGACTCCGCTCCTACGAGCAGTACTTC	CASSSPGRPGLRSYEQYF	18	.	.	TRBV5-1	TRBJ2-7
TGTGCCAGCAGTTCGGGGGTGCTCTATGGCTACACCTTC	CASSSGVLYGYTF	13	.	.	TRBV28	TRBJ1-2
TGTGCCAGCAGGAGACAGGGGACTGGTAGAGGTGGCTACACCTTC	CASRRQGTGRGGYTF	15	TRBD1	.	TRBV28	TRBJ1-2
TGTGCCAGCAGCCCGTCGGGACTAGCGGGAGATCCGTACTTC	CASSPSGLAGDPYF	14	TRBD2	.	TRBV7-8	TRBJ2-7
TGTGCCAGCAGTTGGGACAGGGAATATGGCTACACCTTC	CASSWDREYGYTF	13	TRBD1	once	TRBV28	TRBJ1-2
TGTGCCTGCCCTTATCGGGGCCCAGGGAATGAGCAGTTCTTC	CACPYRGPGNEQFF	14	.	.	TRBV30	TRBJ2-1
TGTGCCAGCAGTGACGACAGGGGAGGCCAGCATTTT	CASSDDRGGQHF	12	TRBD1	.	TRBV6-1	TRBJ1-5
TGTGCCAGCAGCCACTTAGGACAAGGAAACACCATATATTTT	CASSHLGQGNTIYF	14	.	.	TRBV4-2	TRBJ1-3
TGTGCCAGCAGCTCCGGGACTAGCGGCTCCTACGAGCAGTACTTC	CASSSGTSGSYEQYF	15	TRBD2	.	TRBV5-4	TRBJ2-7
TGTGCCAGTGAACAGGGGCAGAAGCAGTACTTC	CASEQGQKQYF	11	TRBD1	.	TRBV2	TRBJ2-7
TGCGCCAGCAGCCAGGGATTCTCGGCCCCTGGGGGAAACACCATATATTTT	CASSQGFSAPGGNTIYF	17	.	.	TRBV4-1	TRBJ1-3
TGTGCCTGGACAAGGCTAGCTGGCTCCGGGGCCAACGTCCTGACTTTC	CAWTRLAGSGANVLTF	16	.	.	TRBV30	TRBJ2-6
TGTGCCTGGAACGACAGGGAATGGGAGACCCAGTACTTC	CAWNDREWETQYF	13	TRBD1	.	TRBV30	TRBJ2-5
TGTGCCAGCAGCCTTATGGAGGGTTCCCACGAGCAGTACTTC	CASSLMEGSHEQYF	14	.	.	TRBV7-9	TRBJ2-7
TGTGCCTGGAGCCATACCGACAGGGTTTGGGATACGCAGTATTTT	CAWSHTDRVWDTQYF	15	TRBD1	.	TRBV30	TRBJ2-3
TGTGCCTGGAGTGTCCGGCGGGTCCAAGAGCAGTATTTT	CAWSVRRVQEQYF	13	.	once	TRBV30	TRBJ2-3
TGTGCCAGCAGCGTCGAAATACTAGCGGGAAACGAGCAGTACTTC	CASSVEILAGNEQYF	15	TRBD2	.	TRBV6-1	TRBJ2-7
TGTGCCAGCAGTTACTCAGGGCGAGAGCAGTACTTC	CASSYSGREQYF	12	.	.	TRBV6-5	TRBJ2-7
TGTGCCATCAGTGGGACGCAAGAGGGAGAGCAGTTCTTC	CAISGTQEGEQFF	13	.	.	TRBV10-3	TRBJ2-1
TGTGCCAGCAGCACGACAGGGGAAGGCGAAAAACTGTTTTTT	CASSTTGEGEKLFF	14	TRBD1	few	TRBV7-9	TRBJ1-4